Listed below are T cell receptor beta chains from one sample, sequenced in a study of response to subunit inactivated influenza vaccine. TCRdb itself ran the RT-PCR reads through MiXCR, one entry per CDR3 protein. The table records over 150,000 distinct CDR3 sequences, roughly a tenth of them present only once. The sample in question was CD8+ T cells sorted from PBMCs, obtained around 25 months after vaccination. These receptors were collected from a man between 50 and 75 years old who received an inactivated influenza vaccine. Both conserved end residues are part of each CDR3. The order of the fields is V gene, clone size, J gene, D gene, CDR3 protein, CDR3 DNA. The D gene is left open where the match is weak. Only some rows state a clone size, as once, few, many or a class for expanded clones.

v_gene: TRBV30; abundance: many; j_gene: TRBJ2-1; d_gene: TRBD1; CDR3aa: CAWRATGDGYNEQFF; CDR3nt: TGTGCCTGGAGGGCGACAGGGGACGGATACAATGAGCAGTTCTTC
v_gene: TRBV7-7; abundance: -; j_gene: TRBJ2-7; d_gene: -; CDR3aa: CASSIGVGSYEQYF; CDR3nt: TGTGCTAGCAGCATAGGCGTGGGGTCCTACGAGCAGTACTTC
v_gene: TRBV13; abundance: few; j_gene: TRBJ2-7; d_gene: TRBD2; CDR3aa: CASSTAGGPYEQYF; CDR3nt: TGTGCCAGCAGCACAGCGGGAGGGCCCTACGAGCAGTACTTC
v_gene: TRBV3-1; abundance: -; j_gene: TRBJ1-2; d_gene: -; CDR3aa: CASSPGPGHYGYTF; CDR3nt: TGTGCCAGCAGCCCGGGACCTGGCCACTATGGCTACACCTTC
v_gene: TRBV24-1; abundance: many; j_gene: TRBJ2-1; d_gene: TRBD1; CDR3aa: CATSDLIQGANEQFF; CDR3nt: TGTGCCACCAGTGATTTAATACAGGGGGCAAATGAGCAGTTCTTC
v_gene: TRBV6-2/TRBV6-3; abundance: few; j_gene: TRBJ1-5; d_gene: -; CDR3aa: CASSYSLVGNQPQHF; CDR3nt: TGTGCCAGCAGTTACTCTTTGGTCGGCAATCAGCCCCAGCATTTT
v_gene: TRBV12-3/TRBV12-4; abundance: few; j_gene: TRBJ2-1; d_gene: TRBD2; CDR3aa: CASSNLAGGLRNEQFF; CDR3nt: TGTGCCAGCAGCAATTTAGCGGGAGGGCTCAGAAATGAGCAGTTCTTC
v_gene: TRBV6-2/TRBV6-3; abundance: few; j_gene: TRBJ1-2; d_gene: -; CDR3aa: CASSRTGFGIGYTF; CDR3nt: TGTGCCAGCAGTCGTACAGGGTTTGGAATTGGCTACACCTTC
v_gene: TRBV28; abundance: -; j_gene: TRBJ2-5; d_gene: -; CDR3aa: CASRTFTGFDDETQYF; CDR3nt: TGTGCCAGCAGGACCTTCACAGGGTTCGATGATGAGACCCAGTACTTC
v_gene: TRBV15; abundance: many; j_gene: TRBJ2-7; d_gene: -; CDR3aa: CATSSRDGAYEQYF; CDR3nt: TGTGCCACCAGCAGCCGGGACGGAGCCTACGAGCAGTACTTC
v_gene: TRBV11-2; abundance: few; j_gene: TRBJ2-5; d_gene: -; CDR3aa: CASRLGAETQYF; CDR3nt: TGTGCCAGCAGACTGGGGGCGGAGACCCAGTACTTC
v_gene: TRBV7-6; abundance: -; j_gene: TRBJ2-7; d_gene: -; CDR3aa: CASSAGTSIEQYF; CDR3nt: TGTGCCAGCAGCGCCGGGACTTCGATCGAGCAGTACTTC
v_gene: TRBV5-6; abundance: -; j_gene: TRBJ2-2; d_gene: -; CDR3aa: CASSTRPPGELFF; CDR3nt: TGTGCCAGCAGCACGAGACCGCCCGGGGAGCTGTTTTTT
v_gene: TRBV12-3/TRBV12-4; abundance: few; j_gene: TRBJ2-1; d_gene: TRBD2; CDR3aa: CASSPGLAGGWDEQFF; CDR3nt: TGTGCCAGCAGTCCCGGACTAGCGGGAGGTTGGGATGAGCAGTTCTTC
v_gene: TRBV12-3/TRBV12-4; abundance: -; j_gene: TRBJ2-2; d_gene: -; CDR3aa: CASSPSENTGELFF; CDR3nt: TGTGCCAGCAGTCCTAGCGAGAACACCGGGGAGCTGTTTTTT
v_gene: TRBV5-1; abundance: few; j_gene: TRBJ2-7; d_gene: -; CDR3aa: CASSLVGQGYYEQYF; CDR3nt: TGCGCCAGCAGCTTGGTCGGTCAGGGATACTACGAGCAGTACTTC
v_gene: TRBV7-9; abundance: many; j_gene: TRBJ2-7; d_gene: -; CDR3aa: CASSFQGSYEQYF; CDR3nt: TGTGCCAGCAGCTTCCAGGGCTCCTACGAGCAGTACTTC
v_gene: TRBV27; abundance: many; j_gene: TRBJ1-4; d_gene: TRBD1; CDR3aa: CASSAPGQGSEKLFF; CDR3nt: TGTGCCAGCTCAGCCCCGGGACAGGGATCTGAAAAACTGTTTTTT
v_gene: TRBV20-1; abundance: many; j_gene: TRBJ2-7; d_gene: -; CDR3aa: CSASRSAENYEQYF; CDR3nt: TGCAGTGCTAGTAGGTCGGCGGAGAATTACGAGCAGTACTTC
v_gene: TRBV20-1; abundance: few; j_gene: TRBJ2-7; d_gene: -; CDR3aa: CSAKNEGYEQYF; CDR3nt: TGCAGTGCAAAGAACGAGGGCTACGAGCAGTACTTC
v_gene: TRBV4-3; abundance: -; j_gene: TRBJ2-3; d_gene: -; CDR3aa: CASSFTVYGGTDTQYF; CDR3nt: TGCGCCAGCAGCTTTACAGTTTATGGTGGCACAGATACGCAGTATTTT
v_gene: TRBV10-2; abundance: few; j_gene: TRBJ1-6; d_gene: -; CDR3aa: CATAPLHF; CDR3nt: TGCGCCACCGCACCCCTCCACTTT
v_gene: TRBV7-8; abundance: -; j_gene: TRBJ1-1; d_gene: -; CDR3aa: CASSLTSGRKAFF; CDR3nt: TGTGCCAGCAGCTTAACATCAGGACGGAAAGCTTTCTTT
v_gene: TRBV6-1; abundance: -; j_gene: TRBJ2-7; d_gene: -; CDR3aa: CASSDWGNEQYF; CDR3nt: TGTGCCAGCAGTGATTGGGGGAACGAGCAGTACTTC
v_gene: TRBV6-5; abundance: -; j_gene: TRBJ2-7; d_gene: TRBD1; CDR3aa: CASSYATGVAYEQYF; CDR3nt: TGTGCCAGCAGTTACGCGACAGGGGTGGCCTACGAGCAGTACTTC
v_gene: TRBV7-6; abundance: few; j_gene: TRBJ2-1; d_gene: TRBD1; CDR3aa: CASSLEAGGIYEQFF; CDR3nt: TGTGCCAGCAGCTTAGAAGCAGGGGGCATCTATGAGCAGTTCTTC
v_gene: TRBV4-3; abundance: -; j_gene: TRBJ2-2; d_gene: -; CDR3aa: CASSQDRGPGELFF; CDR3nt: TGCGCCAGCAGCCAAGATCGGGGCCCCGGGGAGCTGTTTTTT
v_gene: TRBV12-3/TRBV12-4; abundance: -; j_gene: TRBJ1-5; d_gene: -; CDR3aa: CASKDSGYQPQHF; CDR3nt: TGTGCCAGCAAGGACAGCGGTTATCAGCCCCAGCATTTT
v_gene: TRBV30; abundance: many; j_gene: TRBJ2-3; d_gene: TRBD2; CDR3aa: CAWSPERGTAGTQYF; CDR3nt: TGTGCCTGGAGTCCGGAGCGGGGGACCGCCGGTACGCAGTATTTT
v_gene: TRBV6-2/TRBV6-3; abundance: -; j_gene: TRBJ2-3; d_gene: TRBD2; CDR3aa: CASLAGGLIDTQYF; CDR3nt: TGTGCCAGTCTAGCGGGAGGGTTGATAGATACGCAGTATTTT
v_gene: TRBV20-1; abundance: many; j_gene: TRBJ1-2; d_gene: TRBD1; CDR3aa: CSARDIGQATYGYTF; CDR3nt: TGCAGTGCTAGAGATATAGGACAGGCGACCTACGGCTACACCTTC
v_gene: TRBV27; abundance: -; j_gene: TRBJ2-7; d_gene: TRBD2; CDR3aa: CASSDLAGYEQYF; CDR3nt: TGTGCCAGCAGTGATTTAGCGGGCTACGAGCAGTACTTC
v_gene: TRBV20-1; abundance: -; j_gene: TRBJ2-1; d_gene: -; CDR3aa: CSARGLSHNEQFF; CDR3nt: TGCAGTGCTAGAGGACTCTCCCACAATGAGCAGTTCTTC
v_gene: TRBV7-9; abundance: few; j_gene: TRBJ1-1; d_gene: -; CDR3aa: CASSVKDSFYTEAFF; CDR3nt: TGTGCCAGCAGCGTAAAGGACAGTTTTTACACTGAAGCTTTCTTT
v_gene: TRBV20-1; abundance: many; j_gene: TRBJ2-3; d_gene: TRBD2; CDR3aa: CSARGLAGVWDTQYF; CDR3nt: TGCAGTGCTAGGGGACTAGCGGGAGTTTGGGATACGCAGTATTTT
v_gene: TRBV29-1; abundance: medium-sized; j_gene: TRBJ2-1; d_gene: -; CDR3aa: CSVEDGTTDYNEQFF; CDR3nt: TGCAGCGTTGAAGATGGGACAACGGACTACAATGAGCAGTTCTTC
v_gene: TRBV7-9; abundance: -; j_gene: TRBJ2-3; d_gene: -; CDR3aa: CASSTPTEPSSTDTQYF; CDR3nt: TGTGCCAGCAGCACACCGACTGAACCCTCTAGCACAGATACGCAGTATTTT
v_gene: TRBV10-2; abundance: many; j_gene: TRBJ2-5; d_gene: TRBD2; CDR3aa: CASTDGGLAGEETQYF; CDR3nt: TGCGCCAGCACTGACGGTGGACTAGCGGGGGAAGAGACCCAGTACTTC
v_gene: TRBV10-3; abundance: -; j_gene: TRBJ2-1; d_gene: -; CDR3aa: CAISTGTSYNEQFF; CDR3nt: TGTGCCATCAGTACCGGGACCTCCTACAATGAGCAGTTCTTC
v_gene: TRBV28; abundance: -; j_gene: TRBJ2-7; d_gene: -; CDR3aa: CASSFLRAPAEQYF; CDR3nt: TGTGCCAGCAGTTTCCTCAGGGCCCCAGCCGAGCAGTACTTC
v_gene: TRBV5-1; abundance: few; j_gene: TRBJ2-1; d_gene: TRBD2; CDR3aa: CASSLLSGGYTHNEQFF; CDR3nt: TGCGCCAGCAGCTTGCTTAGCGGGGGGTACACCCACAATGAGCAGTTCTTC
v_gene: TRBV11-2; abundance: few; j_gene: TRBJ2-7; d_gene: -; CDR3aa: CASSLGPRYYEQYF; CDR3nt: TGTGCCAGCAGCTTAGGGCCCAGGTACTACGAGCAGTACTTC
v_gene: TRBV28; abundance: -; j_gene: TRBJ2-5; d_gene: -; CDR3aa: CASSWGRGTLQSRETQYF; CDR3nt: TGTGCCAGCAGTTGGGGTCGAGGGACACTTCAGAGTCGGGAGACCCAGTACTTC
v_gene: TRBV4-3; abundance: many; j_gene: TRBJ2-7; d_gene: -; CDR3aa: CASSQGIEQYF; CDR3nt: TGCGCCAGCAGCCAAGGAATCGAGCAGTACTTC
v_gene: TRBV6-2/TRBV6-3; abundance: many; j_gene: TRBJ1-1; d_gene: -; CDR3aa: CASSPGQRGAFF; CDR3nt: TGTGCCAGTTCGCCAGGACAGCGCGGAGCTTTCTTT
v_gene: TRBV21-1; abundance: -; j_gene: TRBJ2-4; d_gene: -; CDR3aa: CASSKGTFSQPNIQYF; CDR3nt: TGTGCCAGCAGCAAAGGTACTTTCAGCCAACCAAACATTCAGTACTTC
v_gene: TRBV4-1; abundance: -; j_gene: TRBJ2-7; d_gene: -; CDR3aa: CASSQDNAGPYEQYF; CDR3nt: TGCGCCAGCAGCCAAGATAATGCAGGTCCCTACGAGCAGTACTTC
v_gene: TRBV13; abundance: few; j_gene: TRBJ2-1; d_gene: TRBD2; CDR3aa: CASSLVRAGVSYNEQFF; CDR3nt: TGTGCCAGCAGCTTAGTTCGGGCGGGAGTATCCTACAATGAGCAGTTCTTC
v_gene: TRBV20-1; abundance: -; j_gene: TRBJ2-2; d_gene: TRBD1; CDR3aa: CSARERTGTGHSYSGELFF; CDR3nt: TGCAGTGCTAGAGAAAGGACTGGGACAGGGCATAGCTATTCCGGGGAGCTGTTTTTT
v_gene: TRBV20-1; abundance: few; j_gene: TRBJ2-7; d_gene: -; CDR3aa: CSASGTYISYEQYF; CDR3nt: TGCAGTGCTAGTGGAACATACATCTCCTACGAGCAGTACTTC
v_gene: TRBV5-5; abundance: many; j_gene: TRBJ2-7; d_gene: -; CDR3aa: CASGLEGWGEQYF; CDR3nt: TGTGCCAGCGGCTTGGAGGGGTGGGGCGAGCAGTACTTC
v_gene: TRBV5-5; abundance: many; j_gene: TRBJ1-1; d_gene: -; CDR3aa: CASSLGSNTEAFF; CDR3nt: TGTGCCAGCAGCTTGGGGTCCAACACTGAAGCTTTCTTT
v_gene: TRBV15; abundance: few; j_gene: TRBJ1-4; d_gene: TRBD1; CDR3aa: CATSLTGEVGEKLFF; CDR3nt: TGTGCCACCAGCCTAACAGGGGAGGTGGGTGAAAAACTGTTTTTT
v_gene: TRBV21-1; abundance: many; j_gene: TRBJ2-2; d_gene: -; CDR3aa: CASRKSGRTNTGELFF; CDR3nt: TGTGCCAGCAGGAAAAGCGGGAGAACGAACACCGGGGAGCTGTTTTTT
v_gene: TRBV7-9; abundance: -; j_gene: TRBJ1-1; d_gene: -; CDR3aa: CASSFLARNTEAFF; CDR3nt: TGTGCCAGCAGCTTTTTGGCCAGGAACACTGAAGCTTTCTTT